The 3 T cell receptor beta chains given below trace back to one sample, sequenced in a study of blood T cells in healthy people across ages. A second PCR of roughly 7 to 11 cycles used a sample-barcoded 5' primer and a J-beta primer mix. TCRdb called the 5' RACE reads again in MiXCR, with one record for every CDR3 protein. The sample includes about 1.6 million distinct CDR3 sequences, 34% of them seen just once. Sequenced: blood. Source of these receptors: a woman aged 25 to 39 in good health.

The chain combines TRBV5-4 with TRBJ1-1, with no clear D. Germline V gene lookup returns CDR1 SGHNT and CDR2 YYREEE (reference sequence). The CDR3 is made up of 15 amino acids. The germline V and J ends were trimmed by 1 base and 4 bases, with 14 bases remaining between them. The CDR3 here is CASSLIGQPGTEAFF. CDR3 DNA: TGTGCCAGCAGCTTGATAGGGCAGCCGGGCACTGAAGCTTTCTTT.

This clonotype showed up just a few times. V is TRBV10-3 and J is TRBJ2-1, with 13 bases that match TRBD2. Germline V lookup: CDR1 ENHRY, CDR2 SYGVKD. V lost 2 bases to trimming and J lost 5 bases; unmatched junction nucleotides: 0. This CDR3 has 15 residues. CDR3 DNA sequence: TGTGCCATCAGTGAGGGGACTAGCGGGAACAATGAGCAGTTCTTC. Its protein is CAISEGTSGNNEQFF.

There are many counts of this clonotype. V usage is TRBV7-2 and J usage is TRBJ2-1; D not resolved. Germline CDR1 is SGHTA and CDR2 is FQGNSA. The CDR3 runs 14 residues. V was cut by 1 base and J by 3 bases, with 7 bases left in between. The CDR3 loop reads CASSLEDFYNEQFF. In nucleotides, the CDR3 is TGTGCCAGCAGCTTAGAAGACTTCTACAATGAGCAGTTCTTC.